The T cell receptor (beta chain) described here comes from a study of blood T cell repertoires in COVID-19. Trimming left V 6 bases short and J 4 bases short, with 10 bases between. The CDR3 covers 13 residues. Original methodology: It was from reference gene primer amplification that nucleated cell counts were estimated. Sequencing used immunoSEQ multiplex PCR; TCRdb keeps in-frame clones, though not all of them. V, J and clone size are taken as reported in that table, and D and trimming were inferred from the DNA itself. Of fewer than 700,000 clones listed, roughly nine tenths are singletons. This TCR was sampled from a woman between 50 and 59 years old with COVID-19, enrolled during active disease. J is TRBJ1-3 and V is TRBV12-3 or TRBV12-4; D call uncertain. The sample was peripheral blood. Here the CDR3 reads CASSPSTGNTIYF. Written as DNA, the CDR3 is TGTGCCAGCAGCCCTAGCACAGGAAACACCATATATTTT.